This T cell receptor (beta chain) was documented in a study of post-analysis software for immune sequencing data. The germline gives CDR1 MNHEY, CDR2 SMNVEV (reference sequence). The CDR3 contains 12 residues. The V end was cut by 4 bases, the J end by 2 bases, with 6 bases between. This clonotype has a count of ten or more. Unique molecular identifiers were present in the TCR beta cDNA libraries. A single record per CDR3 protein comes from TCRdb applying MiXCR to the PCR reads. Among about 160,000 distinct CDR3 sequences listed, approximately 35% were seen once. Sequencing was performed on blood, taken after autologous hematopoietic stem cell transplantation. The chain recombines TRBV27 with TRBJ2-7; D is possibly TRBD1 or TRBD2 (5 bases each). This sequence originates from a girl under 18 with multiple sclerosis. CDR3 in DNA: TGTGCCAGCAGTTCGGGGCCCTACGAGCAGTACTTC. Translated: CASSSGPYEQYF.